These 7 T cell receptor beta chains were sequenced from one sample in a study of shared clonotypes between healthy human individuals. The method was immunoSEQ multiplex PCR; TCRdb's version includes in-frame clones alone and lacks a portion of them. Among more than 550,000 clones listed, less than 95% were seen once. The sample comprised memory CD8+ T cells from PBMCs. Subset of the sample: CD45RO+ cells pooled with CCR7-negative TemRA cells. These receptors were obtained from a young man in good health. Some clones in this sample may be carry-over from other donors' samples.

The chain links TRBV5-1 to TRBJ2-7; D assignment may be TRBD1 or TRBD2 (5 bases each). CDR1 SGHRS and CDR2 YFSETQ come from the germline V gene. The V gene lost 1 base and the J gene lost 5 bases, with 16 bases spanning the gap. This CDR3 has 15 amino acids. The CDR3, as DNA: TGCGCCAGCAGCTTGCTTCGGGGCGCGGTCCACGAGCAGTACTTC. It specifies CASSLLRGAVHEQYF.

The V and J genes are TRBV19 and TRBJ1-5; 8 bases match TRBD1. There are 15 residues in the CDR3. V lost 7 bases to trimming and J lost 4 bases; unmatched junction nucleotides: 9. Germline CDR1 LNHDA, CDR2 SQIVND (reference sequence). The DNA for the CDR3 is TGTGCCAGTATCTCGGACAGGGATACGAATCAGCCCCAGCATTTT. As protein: CASISDRDTNQPQHF.

The genes are TRBV10-3 and TRBJ2-4; TRBD2 matches 9 bases. Germline CDR1 is ENHRY and CDR2 is SYGVKD. V lost 5 bases, J lost 3 bases, and 5 bases stayed unmatched. The CDR3 runs 15 residues. CDR3 nucleotide sequence: TGTGCCATCAGTTACAGTAGCGGGAGCAAAAACATTCAGTACTTC. Protein sequence: CAISYSSGSKNIQYF.

The V gene is TRBV6-5, the J gene TRBJ1-1, with D unresolved. Germline CDR1 reads MNHEY; CDR2 reads SVGAGI. V lost 0 bases and J lost 0, with 11 bases in between. This CDR3 has 16 amino acids. In DNA, the CDR3 is TGTGCCAGCAGTTACTCTGAGACTCTTATGAACACTGAAGCTTTCTTT. Protein: CASSYSETLMNTEAFF.

The J gene is TRBJ2-2, the V gene TRBV6-5; no clear D gene. Germline CDR1 and CDR2: MNHEY and SVGAGI. V lost 4 bases, J lost 5 bases, and 11 bases lay in between. The CDR3 contains 14 residues. CDR3 sequence (DNA): TGTGCCAGCAGTTTAGGGATTTTAACCGGGGAGCTGTTTTTT. Its protein is CASSLGILTGELFF.

This chain joins TRBV27 and TRBJ2-7, with TRBD2 identical over 9 bases. Germline-derived CDR1 and CDR2 are MNHEY and SMNVEV (reference sequence). With 0 bases clipped from V and 4 bases from J, the junction kept 4 bases outside the gene matches. The CDR3 sequence is 15 residues long. The CDR3 sequence: CASSLSPAGGYEQYF. CDR3 in DNA: TGTGCCAGCAGTTTATCGCCAGCGGGAGGATACGAGCAGTACTTC.

The rearrangement joins TRBV6-1 to TRBJ1-1, with D uncertain. Deletions cut 7 bases from V and 4 bases from J, with 19 bases between. The CDR3 is made up of 15 amino acids. CDR1 and CDR2 from the germline V gene are MNHNS and SASEGT. The CDR3 loop is CASTANVDGGTEAFF. CDR3 in DNA: TGTGCCAGCACCGCGAACGTAGATGGCGGCACTGAAGCTTTCTTT.